The present TCR beta chain was sequenced within a study of blood T cell repertoires in COVID-19. Authors' analysis steps: From reference gene primer amplification, estimates of nucleated cell counts were derived. Some clones are missing from TCRdb's copy, which holds only in-frame ones; the method was immunoSEQ multiplex PCR. Clone size and the V and J calls come from that table; the DNA yielded D and trimming. The sample shows about 210,000 clones, roughly nine tenths of them seen only once. V dropped 7 bases and J dropped 3; count of bases not matched to a gene: 9. The V gene's germline CDR1 is MDHEN and CDR2 SYDVKM. This CDR3 has 17 residues.

V usage is TRBV28 and J usage is TRBJ2-5, with 15 bases identical to TRBD2. Material for sequencing was peripheral blood. This clonotype originated in a man aged 25 to 40 with acute or convalescent COVID-19. CDR3 coding DNA: TGTGCCAGCACAGGACTAGCGGGGGGGGACGGTAAAGAGACCCAGTACTTC. Amino acids: CASTGLAGGDGKETQYF. Supplemented by reference TRBV28 and TRBJ2-5, the full variable domain reads DVKVTQSSRYLVKRTGEKVFLECVQDMDHENMFWYRQDPGLGLRLIYFSYDVKMKEKGDIPEGYSVSREKKERFSLILESASTNQTSMYLCASTGLAGGDGKETQYFGPGTRLLVL.